This T cell receptor (beta chain) was identified during a study of cytomegalovirus exposure and HLA in healthy donors listed by TCRdb under 2017. The study in broad terms: In an earlier analysis of roughly 500 of the donors, around 290 Gb of sequence data and some 100 million unique TCR beta sequences from about 179 million T cells were reported. An early release covering roughly 640 HLA-typed donors comprised about 300 gigabases of sequencing data and around 80 million unique TCR sequences. The genetic ancestry cluster associated with self-reported Caucasian donors included roughly four fifths of the roughly 410 genotyped donors. The study was designed to test whether signatures of past pathogen exposure could be identified by cataloging public T cell receptors. Using immunosequencing, the study profiled T cell repertoires from 640 or so subjects and related those repertoires to cytomegalovirus serostatus. Besides the first cohort of 550 to 750 subjects, a separate validation cohort made up of 120 different subjects was used. The study combined high-throughput TCR immunosequencing, statistical association of individual TCRs with disease status, and machine learning to predict cytomegalovirus infection status. In a later analysis, previously published TCR beta repertoires from hundreds of donors were re-analyzed and high-resolution HLA genotyping was added so that TCR occurrence patterns could be studied. Rather than using new phenotypic data, the later analysis identified candidate immune exposures from TCR beta sequences and from how often those sequences occurred across donors. In an earlier analysis of 587 of the donors, high-throughput TCR beta sequencing was used to judge whether each TCR beta V gene segment behaved as functional or pseudogenic. Donor age, sex, ethnicity and CMV serostatus were collected together with the repertoire data. Genome-wide SNP genotypes for about three fifths of the roughly 670 donors were used in a later genetic analysis, which treated that subset as a discovery cohort. All discovery cohort repertoires had been generated on a single sequencing platform. HLA typing covered class I and class II loci at four-digit resolution. Typing coverage varied by locus: roughly 629-640 donors for A, B, C, DRB1 and DQB1; under 550 for DQA1; more than 600 for DPA1; more than 450 for DPB1. Four to six DR-DQ haplotypes were handled as single units for association and clustering, since linkage in the cohort was strong. Across roughly 420 genotyped donors of the cohort, an average of about 220,000 unique TCR beta nucleotide sequences per donor were sequenced, and 15% to 20% of those sequences were non-productive.

Points on this clone: Its antigen remains unidentified. One base away there is no much larger clone; base qualities are not given.

Library method: the immunoSEQ multiplex PCR assay. A mixture of 60 forward primers for TCR Vbeta segments and 13 reverse primers for TCR Jbeta segments was used in the multiplex PCR. The CDR3 region of rearranged TCR beta genes was amplified from genomic DNA by a multiplex PCR assay. Amplified TCR beta libraries were sequenced as 87-base-pair reads on the Illumina HiSeq System. Per the source publication's procedure: A later analysis tallied 70 million to 100 million unique TCR beta chains across the 700 or so repertoires, and about 10 million of those chains were shared by two or more donors. To remove PCR and sequencing errors, raw reads were error-corrected and collapsed into unique sequences using a nearest-neighbor algorithm that merged closely related sequences. To assign V, D and J gene segments, CDR3 sequences were aligned to IMGT reference sequences. For a sequence to be retained, a match of at least six nucleotides to both a V gene segment and a J gene segment was required. A rearrangement counted as productive if the CDR3 had no stop codons and remained in frame with V and J, and every other rearrangement counted as non-productive. Following IMGT convention, CDR3 was defined as the stretch from the second conserved V-encoded cysteine to the conserved J-encoded phenylalanine. The earlier analysis of 587 of the donors excluded sequences that lacked an unambiguous match to a single V gene segment. In an earlier analysis of some 590 of the donors, V segments were called functional above 56.7% productive rearrangements and were called segregating when the between-donor standard deviation exceeded 5%. A statistical classification framework was built to diagnose cytomegalovirus status from the catalog of TCR beta chain sequences. A later analysis assigned V and J genes by comparing TCR nucleotide sequences with IMGT/GENE-DB human TR gene sequences. In a later analysis, CDR3 sequences and most-parsimonious VDJ recombination scenarios were assigned using the TCRdist pipeline. A later analysis defined each TCR beta chain by its CDR3 amino acid sequence plus V-gene family, and excluded reads lacking a unique V-gene family. To address suspected cross-contamination and a sequencing artifact, a later analysis removed roughly 640 highly shared, low-generation-probability nucleotide sequences. In a later analysis, a clonal expansion index for each public chain was calculated from normalized within-repertoire ranks of inferred template counts. Generation probabilities in a later analysis came from a VDJ recombination model fitted to out-of-frame rearrangements, and those results were checked against IGoR. In a later analysis, TCR-TCR, TCR-HLA and TCR-CMV co-occurrence was scored with hypergeometric tests, and a repertoire-size bias correction was applied to TCR pairs. A later analysis estimated false discovery rates by permuting HLA or CMV assignments 20 times. In a later analysis, co-occurring TCRs were grouped using DBSCAN, and TCRdist sequence similarity was added for clustering within HLA-allele-positive subsets. Repertoires with fewer than 30,000 or more than 120,000 public chains, plus five repertoires with anomalous nucleotide sharing, were excluded from co-occurrence clustering. This is the immuneACCESS table as TCRdb keeps it, with only in-frame sequences that have V and J called. A part of the clones is gone; compared with another copy, unresolved V genes explain less than half, and the rest is unexplained. V and J calls and clone size are copied from that table; D and trimming were computed from the DNA. The sample table lists hundreds of thousands of clones, roughly 82% of them with a count of one. The top ten clonotypes cover 4.5% to 7% of the sample.

The germline V gene (reference sequence) specifies GTSNPN as CDR1 and SVGIG as CDR2. The CDR3 holds 11 amino acids from the cysteine to the phenylalanine. CDR3 DNA is the only sequence kept; it has 33 bases, read in frame from the first base. V loses 5 bases of germline sequence and J loses 5 bases, and the interval between the two ends is 10 bases. What the study reported, not specific to this receptor: Assigning TCR associations to individual alleles was difficult when HLA alleles, especially DR and DQ, strongly co-occurred. A further reported finding was that TCR beta sequences accurately predicted the HLA-A and HLA-B alleles for most subjects in the first cohort. In this cohort, only TCR beta chains were sequenced, and detectable features were limited by the absence of alpha or paired-chain data. The classifier was reported to diagnose cytomegalovirus status with high specificity and sensitivity in both the original cohort and the validation cohort. According to a later genetic analysis, donors in an Asian-associated ancestry cluster had fewer N-insertions in productive TCRs than the roughly 660-donor mean. Most TCR sequences were observed very rarely across donors, whereas some public TCRs were present in many individuals. The sequencing pipeline was judged likely to have produced a cluster of highly shared sequence variants as a technical artifact. A few of the identified cytomegalovirus-associated TCR beta chains were confirmed in vitro to be specific for cytomegalovirus antigens. HLA typing was unavailable for some donors at each locus, so association tests used only the typed subset. Sequencing depth was assumed to be roughly uniform across donors in the presence/absence analyses, though that assumption may not hold. In an earlier analysis of approximately 600 of the donors, most TCR beta V segments were observed in productive rearrangements about 87% or about 30% of the time, broadly matching IMGT annotations. In a later analysis, most CMV-associated TCR beta chains were found to appear HLA-restricted, with HLA associations seemingly driven largely by CMV exposure. Correlated functional status among segregating V segments might be attributable to linkage disequilibrium, but an unknown experimental factor could not be ruled out. According to a later analysis, parvovirus B19, influenza, CMV and Epstein-Barr virus appeared linked to several top co-occurrence clusters. The 87-base-pair reads could not distinguish some IMGT-functional V segments, including TRBV6-2 and TRBV6-3, so those segments were excluded. An association between a missense DCLRE1C variant and V-gene and J-gene trimming of TCR beta chains was found in a later genetic analysis and replicated in an independent cohort. At a false discovery rate of 0.05, a later analysis linked under 20,000 TCR beta sequences to specific HLA alleles. CMV serostatus was the only immune exposure information available for the cohort. Because counts were too low, more than 15 rarely observed V segments, including chromosome 9 orphons, were left out of the earlier analysis of 500 to 750 of the donors. It was suggested by the authors that the approach could potentially be generalized to other disease states and immunological phenotypes. Compared with equally common non-associated chains, HLA-associated TCR beta chains in a later analysis were more clonally expanded and had lower generation probabilities. The study gave a list of about 170 TCR beta chains associated with cytomegalovirus. A later analysis found that TCR association rates varied across HLA loci, with DRB1 alleles showing the most associated TCRs and HLA-C alleles the fewest.

The cohort consisted of hundreds of healthy bone marrow donors. At the time of sampling, every cohort member was nominally healthy, though immune exposures that went unrecorded were likely present. The donor was CMV seropositive and belonged to the group of 250 to 300 seropositive cohort members. A peripheral blood sample was provided by each donor, and peripheral blood mononuclear cells were used for TCR beta sequencing. The Qiagen DNeasy Blood Extraction Kit was used to extract genomic DNA from the blood cell samples. Material: PBMCs. The sequence derives from a man in his forties in good health and CMV-seropositive. The rearrangement combines TRBV30 with TRBJ2-7, with no D gene named confidently. The CDR3 sequence is CAWSTSDEQYF. At the DNA level, the sequence is TGTGCCTGGTCGACTTCGGACGAGCAGTACTTC.